This TCR beta chain originates from a study of T cell clonality in common variable immunodeficiency. Libraries were prepared by immunoSEQ multiplex PCR; TCRdb keeps only in-frame clonotypes and omits some of them. The sample was found to contain about 42,000 clones, and every one recurs. This clone was picked up many times. The CDR3 end lies 3 residues beyond the end of the read and is filled in from the germline J gene. Germline V gives CDR1 SNHLY, CDR2 FYNNEI. Losses at the gene ends were 3 bases for V and 2 bases for J; bases not matched to a gene: 8. The CDR3 runs to 16 residues. Sequenced sample: peripheral blood mononuclear cells. The chain uses TRBV2 and TRBJ2-3, with 7 bases identical to TRBD2. The source of this sequence is a person aged 18 to 75 in good health. The sequenced part of the CDR3 DNA is TGTGCCAGCAGTGATCGGCCTAGCGGAAACACAGATACG. As protein: CASSDRPSGNTDT. The whole CDR3 sequence reads CASSDRPSGNTDTQYF.